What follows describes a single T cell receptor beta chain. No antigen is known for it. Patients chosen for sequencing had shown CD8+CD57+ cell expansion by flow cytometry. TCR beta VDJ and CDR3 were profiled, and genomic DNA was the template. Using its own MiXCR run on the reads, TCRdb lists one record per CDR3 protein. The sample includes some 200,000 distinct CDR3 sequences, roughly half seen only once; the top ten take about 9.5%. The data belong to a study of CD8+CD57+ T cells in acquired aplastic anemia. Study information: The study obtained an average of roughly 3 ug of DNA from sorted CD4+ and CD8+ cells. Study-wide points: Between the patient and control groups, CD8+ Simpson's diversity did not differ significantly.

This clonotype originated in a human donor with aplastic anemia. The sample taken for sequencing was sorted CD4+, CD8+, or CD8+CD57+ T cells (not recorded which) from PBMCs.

CDR3: CASSWDTLSPLHF. The CDR3 coding sequence is TGTGCCAGCAGCTGGGACACATTATCACCCCTCCACTTT. This chain connects TRBV7-3 to TRBJ1-6; maybe TRBD1 (6 bases). Germline-derived CDR1 and CDR2 are SGHTA and FQGTGA. Trimming shortened V by 4 bases and J by 10 bases, and 11 bases separated the two germline ends. This CDR3 has 13 amino acids.